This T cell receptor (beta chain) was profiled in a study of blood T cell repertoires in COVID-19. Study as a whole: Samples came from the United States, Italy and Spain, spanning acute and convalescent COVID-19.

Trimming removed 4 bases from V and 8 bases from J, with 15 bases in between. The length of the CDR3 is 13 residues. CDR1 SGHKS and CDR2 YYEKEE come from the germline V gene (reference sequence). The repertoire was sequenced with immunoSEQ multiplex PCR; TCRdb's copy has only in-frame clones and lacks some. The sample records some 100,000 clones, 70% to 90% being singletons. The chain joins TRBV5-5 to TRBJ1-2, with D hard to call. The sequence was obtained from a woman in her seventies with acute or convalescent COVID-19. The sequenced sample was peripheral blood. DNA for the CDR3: TGTGCCAGCAGCCAGAGCACGGGGTGGGGCTACACCTTC. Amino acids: CASSQSTGWGYTF.